This T cell receptor (beta chain) was recovered during a study of siplizumab effects on memory and regulatory T cells. Overall study results and limits: Naive T cells seemed more diverse than memory cells and seemed major alloresponse contributors. In roughly 75-97% of proliferating CD4+ or CD8+ clones, a naive or memory phenotype could not be assigned.

On this clone: Antigen specificity is unknown.

TCRdb's table, derived via immunoSEQ multiplex PCR, lists solely in-frame clones and lacks some. Of some 100,000 clones listed, 75% to 95% are singletons. The junction had 10 bases not matched to a gene; V was cut back by 7 bases and J by 3 bases. Germline CDR1 is SNHLY and CDR2 is FYNNEI. This CDR3 contains 15 residues. The TCR was taken from a human donor in good health. Some clones in this sample may be carry-over from other donors' samples. Sequencing used CD4+ T cells sorted from blood. The chain joins TRBV2 to TRBJ2-5; 8 bases map to TRBD2. CDR3 sequence: CASKFNSGRKETQYF. The CDR3 bases are TGTGCCAGCAAATTCAACAGCGGGAGAAAAGAGACCCAGTACTTC. The variable domain in full, with the rest retrieved from reference TRBV2 and TRBJ2-5, is EPEVTQTPSHQVTQMGQEVILRCVPISNHLYFYWYRQILGQKVEFLVSFYNNEISEKSEIFDDQFSVERPDGSNFTLKIRSTKLEDSAMYFCASKFNSGRKETQYFGPGTRLLVL.